A selection of T cell receptor beta chains follows, all from one sample in a study of blood T cell repertoires in COVID-19. Method: immunoSEQ multiplex PCR; TCRdb's copy keeps in-frame clones and lacks some. The sample carries approximately 440,000 clones, about 90% recorded once. The material sequenced was PBMCs or T cells enriched from blood (not recorded which). The receptors shown here come from a man aged 18 to 29 who had recovered from COVID-19. CDR3s leave out the opening cysteine and the closing phenylalanine or tryptophan.

cdr3_length,j_call,v_call,cdr3_aa
13,TRBJ1-2,TRBV7-3,ASSLVAGKDYGYT
14,TRBJ2-6,TRBV15,ATSRDGVSGANVLT
13,TRBJ2-5,TRBV5-1,ASSEVVAGAETQY
13,TRBJ2-1,TRBV3-1/TRBV3-2,ASSLSGRDRNEQF
11,TRBJ2-7,TRBV15,ATSKDTAYEQY
14,TRBJ2-1,TRBV11-2,ASSLRGAGPYNEQF
18,TRBJ1-4,TRBV28,ASSFLPDRGYRTSNEKLF
13,TRBJ1-1,TRBV2,ASSGTGGGRTEAF
15,TRBJ2-1,TRBV27,ASSLSSGRALYNEQF
13,TRBJ2-1,TRBV19,ASSLERVVAIEQF
11,TRBJ2-7,TRBV7-2,ASSLGLAAEQY
13,TRBJ1-1,TRBV3-1/TRBV3-2,ASSQAAGLNTEAF
13,TRBJ2-7,TRBV14,ASSPLSTLTSGQY
14,TRBJ2-5,TRBV2,ASSAGLAGVGETQY
12,TRBJ2-3,TRBV2,ASREGLVADTQY
13,TRBJ2-7,TRBV19,ASSIRGQGASEQY
13,TRBJ1-2,TRBV6-1,ASSEALHRGRGYT